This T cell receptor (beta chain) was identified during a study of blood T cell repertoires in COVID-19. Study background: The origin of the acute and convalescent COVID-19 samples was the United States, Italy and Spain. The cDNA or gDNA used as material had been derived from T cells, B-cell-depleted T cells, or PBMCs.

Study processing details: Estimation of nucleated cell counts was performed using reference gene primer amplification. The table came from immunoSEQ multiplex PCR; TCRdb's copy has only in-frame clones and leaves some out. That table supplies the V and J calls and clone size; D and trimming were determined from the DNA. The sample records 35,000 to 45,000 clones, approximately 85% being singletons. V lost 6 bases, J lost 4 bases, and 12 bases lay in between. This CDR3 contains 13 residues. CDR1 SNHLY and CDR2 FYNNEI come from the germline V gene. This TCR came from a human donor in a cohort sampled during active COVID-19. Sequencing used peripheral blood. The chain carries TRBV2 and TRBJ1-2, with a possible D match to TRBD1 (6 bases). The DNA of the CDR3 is TGTGCCAGCAGGCCGGGGGGCGCCTATGGCTACACCTTC. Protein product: CASRPGGAYGYTF.